Listed below are T cell receptor beta chains from one sample, sequenced in a study of CD8 T cells in ankylosing spondylitis. TCRdb re-called the 5' RACE reads through MiXCR, storing one row per CDR3 protein. Of about 250,000 distinct CDR3 sequences detected, 15% to 20% appear once; the ten largest clones hold approximately 32%. Sequences were obtained from blood, either unsorted or a sorted T cell fraction (not recorded which). The receptors were gathered from a male donor with ankylosing spondylitis or in good health (not recorded which). CDR3s include the opening cysteine and the closing phenylalanine or tryptophan. A D gene is named only where the DNA matches it firmly. Some rows have no size entry. The others give once, few or many, or a class for an expanded clone.

D gene	clone size	V gene	J gene	CDR3 protein	CDR3 DNA
.	.	TRBV5-1	TRBJ2-3	CASSLEGPPFWTQYF	TGCGCCAGCAGCCTCGAGGGACCCCCTTTTTGGACGCAGTATTTT
TRBD1	.	TRBV6-2/TRBV6-3	TRBJ2-2	CASTQGTGRPEGTGELFF	TGTGCCAGCACCCAAGGGACAGGGAGACCCGAAGGCACCGGGGAGCTGTTTTTT
.	few	TRBV12-3/TRBV12-4	TRBJ1-5	CASSLYGRDNQPQHF	TGTGCCAGCAGTTTATACGGAAGGGACAATCAGCCCCAGCATTTT
.	.	TRBV3-1	TRBJ2-3	CASCQGLAATDTQYF	TGTGCCTCCTGCCAAGGGTTAGCGGCCACAGATACGCAGTATTTT
.	.	TRBV11-2	TRBJ1-1	CASSDRDLRRDTEAFF	TGTGCCAGCAGCGACCGGGACCTTCGGCGGGACACTGAAGCTTTCTTT
.	many	TRBV5-1	TRBJ1-6	CASSDTLGNSPLHF	TGCGCCAGCAGCGACACGCTTGGGAATTCACCCCTCCACTTT
.	.	TRBV25-1	TRBJ2-7	CASSPGASYEQYF	TGTGCCAGCTCGCCCGGAGCATCCTACGAGCAGTACTTC
.	few	TRBV15	TRBJ2-7	CATSREATVSLDEQYF	TGTGCCACCAGCAGAGAAGCGACTGTTTCCCTAGACGAGCAGTACTTC
.	.	TRBV25-1	TRBJ2-5	CASSDLQQEETQYF	TGTGCCAGCAGTGATCTCCAACAGGAAGAGACCCAGTACTTC
TRBD2	few	TRBV7-6	TRBJ2-5	CASSLKRGGTTMLGETQYF	TGTGCCAGCAGCCTAAAACGGGGGGGTACAACTATGCTTGGAGAGACCCAGTACTTC
.	few	TRBV7-9	TRBJ2-1	CASSSTGTPKLEQFF	TGTGCCAGCAGTTCCACCGGGACTCCTAAACTTGAGCAGTTCTTC
TRBD1	many	TRBV20-1	TRBJ1-6	CSARGGQGAWSYNSPLHF	TGCAGTGCTAGAGGCGGACAGGGGGCATGGTCCTATAATTCACCCCTCCACTTT
TRBD2	few	TRBV28	TRBJ2-5	CASSSRTSGRPETQYF	TGTGCCAGCAGCTCCCGGACTAGCGGGAGGCCAGAGACCCAGTACTTC